This T cell receptor beta chain stems from a study of T cells in Graves' hyperthyroidism and ophthalmopathy (dated by TCRdb to between 2018 and 2020). Describing the broader study: Peripheral blood samples were taken at the time of initial diagnosis, prior to any treatment. The 100 discovery patients were divided at random into training and test sets in a 7:3 ratio. Prospective prediction of ophthalmopathy was tested in an independent validation cohort of 18 to 20 hyperthyroidism patients and 15 to 17 patients who later progressed to ophthalmopathy. In several Graves' hyperthyroidism patients, the study also compared T-cell repertoires from thyroid tissue with T-cell repertoires from blood. After blood sampling, hyperthyroidism patients were treated with methimazole at a starting dose of 30 mg daily, and ophthalmopathy patients were treated with high-dose intravenous methylprednisolone. To identify TCR V-J signatures that set the groups apart, the researchers used a discovery cohort of 90 to 100 patients, made up of roughly 45 with Graves' ophthalmopathy and 55 to 65 with stable Graves' hyperthyroidism. According to the paper, TCR Vbeta CDR3 sequencing was carried out on over 130 peripheral blood samples, which came from approximately 43 ophthalmopathy, 80 or so hyperthyroidism and some 17 progressor patients.

Paper-wide results and their limitations: In validation, the model predicted progression to ophthalmopathy with roughly 66% sensitivity and approximately 74% specificity, a median of 6.5 months before onset. Sample size was not statistically predetermined, and investigators were not blinded to group allocation. A 13 V-J signature model separated ophthalmopathy from stable hyperthyroidism, with just over 85% sensitivity and roughly 81% specificity in cross-validation and 80%/75% in testing. Blood samples also contained most of the expanded thyroid clonotypes (frequency above 0.001), which suggests that blood repertoires may reflect thyroid immune responses.

TCR beta CDR3 regions were amplified from RNA transcripts. A first-round RT-PCR of the TCR CDR3 used the HTBI primer set with the Qiagen OneStep RT-PCR kit. A second multiplex PCR round built the libraries, followed by size selection and purification. The libraries were sequenced on an Illumina HiSeq2000 using paired-end 100 bp reads. Per the authors' processing: SOAPnuke was used to process the raw data, throwing out any read that contained adapters or uncalled bases, had a mean Phred below 15, or lacked an exact constant-primer or identifier match. High-quality paired reads were merged using COPE v1.2.5, and each unique nucleotide sequence was defined as a clonotype. MiTCR v1.1 was used to align clonotypes to the IMGT TRBV, TRBD and TRBJ reference segments. Only V-J combinations with frequency above 0.0001, covering about 99% of repertoires, were analysed. A TCS score was defined as the ratio between F50 (clonal expansion) and ExV (chaos), using BLOSUM62-based TCRdist between CDR3 peptides within each V-J. Welch's t-statistics and random forest reduced fewer than 550 V-J features to roughly 13, which were used in a naive Bayes classifier (R e1071). TCRdb handled the public reads itself, with Q25 trimming in fastp and clone calling in MiXCR, and kept productive beta chains. Here each entry gathers all rows of one CDR3 protein and keeps the most common genes and DNA. The V and J calls, along with clone size, are taken from TCRdb and not from the paper's own processing. Present in this sample are about 580,000 distinct CDR3 sequences, 14% of which were seen just once. Under 7% of the sample belongs to the ten largest clones.

The cysteine opens and the phenylalanine closes a CDR3 of 14 amino acids. Solely the CDR3 DNA is kept, with 42 bases framed from the first base. CDR1 and CDR2 are drawn from the germline V gene (reference sequence): MNHEY, SMNVEV. The germline ends are 16 bases apart after V is trimmed by 4 bases and J by 9 bases. This clonotype has only a few counts. Its antigen is unknown. The input lacks base qualities; no much larger clone sits a single base away. Hyperthyroidism patients were aged 18 to 65 years and newly diagnosed, with disease duration of less than 2 months. Exclusion was applied to patients with uncontrolled infections, other autoimmune diseases, pregnancy or lactation. Diagnoses were established on the basis of clinical symptoms, serum thyroxine and TRAb, thyroid ultrasound, and orbital computed tomography. Blood from progressor patients was collected at the time of first diagnosis with hyperthyroidism, before any ophthalmopathy symptoms had appeared. Ficoll-Paque density gradient centrifugation was used to isolate PBMCs from around 10 ml of fresh peripheral blood. Progressor patients were initially diagnosed with Graves' hyperthyroidism and developed ophthalmopathy during follow-up. Trizol reagent was used to extract total RNA, and RNA quality was then checked on an Agilent 2100 Bioanalyzer.

The receptor was derived from a woman aged 25 to 39 with Graves' hyperthyroidism that later progressed to Graves' ophthalmopathy. Sequences were obtained from blood. The chain joins TRBV27 to TRBJ1-5; the D gene identity is not certain. The sequenced DNA: TGTGCCAGCAGTTACGACATCGGCGTACGGCCCCAGCATTTT. This encodes CASSYDIGVRPQHF.